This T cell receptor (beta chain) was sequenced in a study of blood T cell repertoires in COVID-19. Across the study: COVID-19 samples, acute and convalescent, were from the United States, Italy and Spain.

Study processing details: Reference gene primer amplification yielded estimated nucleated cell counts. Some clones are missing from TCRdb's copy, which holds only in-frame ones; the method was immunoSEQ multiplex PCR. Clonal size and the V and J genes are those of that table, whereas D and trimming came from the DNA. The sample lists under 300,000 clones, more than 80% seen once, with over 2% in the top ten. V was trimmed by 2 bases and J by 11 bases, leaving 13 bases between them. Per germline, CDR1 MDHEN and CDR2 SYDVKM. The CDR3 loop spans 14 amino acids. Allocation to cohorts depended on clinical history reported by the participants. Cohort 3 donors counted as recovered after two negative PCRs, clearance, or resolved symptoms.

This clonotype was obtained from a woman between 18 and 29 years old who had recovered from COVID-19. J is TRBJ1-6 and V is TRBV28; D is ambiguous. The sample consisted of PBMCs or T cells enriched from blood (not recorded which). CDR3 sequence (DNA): TGTGCCAGCAGTTTAGGCGGCGAGCGGGCACCCCTCCACTTT. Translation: CASSLGGERAPLHF.